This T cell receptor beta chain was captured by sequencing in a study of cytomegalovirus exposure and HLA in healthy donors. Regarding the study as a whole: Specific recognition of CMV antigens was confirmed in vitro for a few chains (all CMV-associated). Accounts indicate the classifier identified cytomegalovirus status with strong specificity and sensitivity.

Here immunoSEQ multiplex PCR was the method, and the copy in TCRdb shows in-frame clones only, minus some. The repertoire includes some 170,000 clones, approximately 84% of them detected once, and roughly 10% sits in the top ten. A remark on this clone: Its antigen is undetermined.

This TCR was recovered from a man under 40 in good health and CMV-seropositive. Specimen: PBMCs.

DNA for the CDR3: TGTGCCAGCAGCCCCACCGGAGGGAATTCATACGGTAGTGGGGCCAACGTCCTGACTTTC. Residues: CASSPTGGNSYGSGANVLTF. The chain joins TRBV7-8 to TRBJ2-6, with D possibly TRBD2 on 6 matching bases. This CDR3 has 20 amino acids. V was shortened by 5 bases and J by 3 bases, with 26 bases between the two germline ends. Looked up from germline, CDR1 is SGHVS and CDR2 is FQNEAQ.